The next 10 T cell receptor beta chains were all read from a single sample in a study of cytotoxic CD8 clonotypes in ibrutinib-treated CLL. Only in-frame clones appear in the TCRdb table, and some are missing; sequencing was by immunoSEQ multiplex PCR. The repertoire consists of some 61,000 clones, with under 70% occurring once and the leading ten covering under 6%. Sample: PBMCs, taken after 12 months of ibrutinib treatment. These receptors all stem from a human donor with chronic lymphocytic leukemia.

The chain joins TRBV18 to TRBJ2-1; 10 nucleotides agree with TRBD2. The germline V gene encodes CDR1 KGHSH and CDR2 LQKENI. Losses at the gene ends were 4 bases for V and 0 bases for J; bases not matched to a gene: 6. The CDR3 runs 17 residues. The CDR3: CASSQNIAGGSYNEQFF. CDR3 DNA: TGTGCCAGCTCACAGAATATAGCGGGGGGCTCCTACAATGAGCAGTTCTTC.

The chain combines TRBV7-2 with TRBJ1-6; the match to TRBD1 covers 10 bases. Trimming at V came to 2 bases and at J to 9 bases, leaving 10 bases not matched to a gene. CDR1 and CDR2 (germline): SGHTA, FQGNSA. This CDR3 has 17 residues. The CDR3 spells CASSLKLRTGGASPLHF. The DNA for the CDR3 is TGTGCCAGCAGCTTAAAATTGCGGACAGGGGGAGCTTCACCCCTCCACTTT.

The rearrangement links TRBV11-3 to TRBJ2-7; TRBD1 is a possible D gene (6 bases). CDR1 SGHNT and CDR2 YENEEA come from the germline V gene. This CDR3 contains 15 residues. The V and J ends lost 1 base and 2 bases respectively, with 12 bases between them. The CDR3 here is CASSLGPRGAYEQYF. The CDR3 bases are TGTGCCAGCAGCTTAGGTCCCAGGGGAGCCTACGAGCAGTACTTC.

The rearrangement uses TRBV7-2 and TRBJ2-3; a weak D match, TRBD1 (6 bases). The CDR3 is 15 residues long. The V end lost 5 bases, the J end lost 2 bases, and 14 bases lay between the germline ends. CDR1 and CDR2 (germline): SGHTA, FQGNSA. CDR3 region: CASSPRTDYTDTQYF. CDR3 sequence (DNA): TGTGCCAGCAGCCCTCGGACAGATTACACAGATACGCAGTATTTT.

A few counts support this clone. The chain links TRBV7-2 to TRBJ2-7; 9 nucleotides agree with TRBD2. CDR3 length: 17 amino acids. V was clipped by 0 bases and J by 0 bases; unmatched bases: 6. Germline assignment: CDR1 SGHTA and CDR2 FQGNSA. CDR3 DNA: TGTGCCAGCAGCTTAGCGCCGACTAGCGGTTACTCCTACGAGCAGTACTTC. This sequence encodes CASSLAPTSGYSYEQYF.

V is TRBV6-4 and J is TRBJ2-1; 9 bases match TRBD2. The CDR3 has 16 amino acids. Germline loops: CDR1 MRHNA, CDR2 SNTAGT. Germline trimming cut 4 bases from V and 1 base from J; bases unmatched to any gene: 5. The CDR3 coding sequence is TGTGCCAGCAGTGTAGAGCGGGGGGCTTCCTACAATGAGCAGTTCTTC. This sequence encodes CASSVERGASYNEQFF.

The chain is built from TRBV6-6 and TRBJ1-4; D is unclear. V lost 8 bases and J 3 bases, leaving 10 bases between the germline ends. The germline CDR1 and CDR2 sequences are MNHNY and SVGAGI (reference sequence). There are 13 residues in the CDR3. Here the CDR3 DNA reads TGTGCCAGCGAAAGTTGGTCTAATGAAAAACTGTTTTTT. It is translated as CASESWSNEKLFF.

This chain links TRBV7-2 with TRBJ1-2; no definite D call. CDR3 length: 12 residues. Germline V gene lookup returns CDR1 SGHTA and CDR2 FQGNSA. Trimming stripped 6 bases from V and 8 bases from J, with 13 bases between. The DNA of the CDR3 is TGTGCCAGCAGTTCCCCCTCCGGAGGCTACACCTTC. Its translation is CASSSPSGGYTF.

Only one count was recorded for this clone. The chain joins TRBV5-6 to TRBJ2-2; D may be TRBD1 (6 bases). The CDR3 loop spans 15 amino acids. CDR1 and CDR2 (germline): SGHDT, YYEEEE. Trimming pared 4 bases from V and 3 bases from J, leaving 13 bases between. DNA for the CDR3: TGTGCCAGCAGCCCCGGACAGTTTTACACCGGGGAGCTGTTTTTT. Its protein product is CASSPGQFYTGELFF.

The rearrangement joins TRBV2 to TRBJ2-3; 13 nucleotides line up with TRBD2. Trimming cost V 9 bases and J 1 base; bases outside gene matches: 7. Germline lookup yields CDR1 SNHLY and CDR2 FYNNEI. The CDR3 contains 16 residues. The CDR3 DNA reads as TGTGCCAGAACTAGCGGGGGGGCCTTCGGCACAGATACGCAGTATTTT. This gives the protein CARTSGGAFGTDTQYF.